One sample yielded the 15 T cell receptor beta chains listed below, sequenced in a study of blood T cell repertoires in COVID-19. Clones were read by immunoSEQ multiplex PCR, and TCRdb kept only the in-frame ones, dropping some. The data show about 210,000 clones, approximately 85% seen once. Sequenced input: peripheral blood. These receptor sequences come from a woman in her seventies with COVID-19, enrolled during active disease.

This chain uses TRBV19 with TRBJ1-1; a weak D match, TRBD1 (6 bases). V lost 9 bases, J lost 0 bases, and 11 bases lay in between. CDR3 length: 13 residues. Germline V gene data show CDR1 as LNHDA and CDR2 as SQIVND (reference sequence). In DNA form, the CDR3 reads TGTGCCAGCGGGACATCAATGAACACTGAAGCTTTCTTT. Translating it yields CASGTSMNTEAFF.

The CDR3 spells CASSRGQPNTEAFF. In nucleotides, the CDR3 is TGTGCCAGCTCACGCGGACAGCCGAACACTGAAGCTTTCTTT. The rearrangement uses TRBV18 and TRBJ1-1; D is perhaps TRBD1 (6 bases). With 4 bases removed from V and 1 base from J, the gap between germline ends came to 10 bases. This CDR3 has 14 amino acids. Germline assignment: CDR1 KGHSH and CDR2 LQKENI.

This rearrangement joins TRBV10-3 to TRBJ1-2; 10 positions match TRBD1. Germline V gene data show CDR1 as ENHRY and CDR2 as SYGVKD. J was trimmed by 4 bases and V by 2 bases; bases with no gene match: 4. The CDR3 is 15 residues long. As DNA, the CDR3 is TGTGCCATCAGTGAGCCCGGGACAGGGGCCTATGGCTACACCTTC. This gives the protein CAISEPGTGAYGYTF.

The chain employs TRBV11-2 and TRBJ2-1; no clear D gene. The CDR3 extends over 14 amino acids. V lost 1 base, J lost 4 bases, and 8 bases lay in between. Germline V CDR1 and CDR2: SGHAT, FQNNGV. This CDR3 reads CASSLATLYNEQFF. CDR3 sequence (DNA): TGTGCCAGCAGCTTAGCGACTCTGTACAATGAGCAGTTCTTC.

J is TRBJ1-2 and V is TRBV19; 8 nucleotides line up with TRBD1. The CDR3 loop spans 15 amino acids. The V and J ends lost 7 bases and 3 bases, in that order; junction bases with no gene match: 10. Per the germline V gene, CDR1 is LNHDA and CDR2 is SQIVND (reference sequence). Written as DNA, the CDR3 is TGTGCCAGTACCGTCGGAGGACAGGGAGACTATGGCTACACCTTC. Protein: CASTVGGQGDYGYTF.

Note on this clone: Other DNA sequences in this sample translate to the same CDR3. The genes are TRBV6-5 and TRBJ1-2; 7 nucleotides line up with TRBD1. With V trimmed by 4 bases and J by 1 base, 3 bases remained unmatched. This CDR3 is 14 amino acids long. The germline V gene encodes CDR1 MNHEY and CDR2 SVGAGI. The CDR3 spells CASSSDRVNYGYTF. CDR3 DNA: TGTGCCAGCAGTTCCGACAGGGTTAACTATGGCTACACCTTC.

This clone was seen only once. V usage is TRBV19 and J usage is TRBJ2-3; 8 bases are shared with TRBD2. The CDR3 runs to 15 residues. After removal of 5 bases from V and 1 base from J, the junction contained 5 bases not matched to a gene. The germline V gene encodes CDR1 LNHDA and CDR2 SQIVND (reference sequence). The CDR3 DNA follows: TGTGCCAGTAGTGTCCTAGCGGGTGGCACAGATACGCAGTATTTT. Residues: CASSVLAGGTDTQYF.

Remarks on this clone: The junction departs from germline at one end; a sequencing error may be responsible. This chain uses TRBV5-6 with TRBJ1-5, with D unresolved. This CDR3 comprises 16 residues. In germline, CDR1 is SGHDT, CDR2 YYEEEE. In DNA, the CDR3 is TGTGCCAGCAGTTTGGGGAGGGTAGTGGGCAATCAGCCCCAGCATTTT. This gives the protein CASSLGRVVGNQPQHF.

As concerns this clone: Other DNA sequences in the sample encode the same CDR3. The chain carries TRBV7-8 and TRBJ2-3; D remains unclear. Looked up from germline, CDR1 is SGHVS and CDR2 is FQNEAQ. V was trimmed by 1 base and J by 6 bases, leaving 5 bases between them. This CDR3 is 12 amino acids long. The CDR3 DNA follows: TGTGCCAGCAGCTTAGTTTCGGATACGCAGTATTTT. This translates into CASSLVSDTQYF.

The chain combines TRBV7-3 with TRBJ2-1; TRBD2 matches at 7 bases. There are 15 residues in the CDR3. Germline CDR1 SGHTA, CDR2 FQGTGA. J gave up 3 bases and V 1 base, and 3 bases lay outside the gene matches. CDR3 sequence: CASSLNGGSYNEQFF. In DNA, the CDR3 is TGTGCCAGCAGCTTAAATGGCGGGAGCTACAATGAGCAGTTCTTC.

This chain connects TRBV7-2 to TRBJ2-3, with a possible D match to TRBD1 (6 bases). This CDR3 has 14 amino acids. The V end was cut by 5 bases, the J end by 4 bases, with 13 bases between. Looked up from germline, CDR1 is SGHTA and CDR2 is FQGNSA. The CDR3 is CASSPIQGSDTQYF. CDR3 DNA: TGTGCCAGCAGCCCCATACAGGGTTCAGATACGCAGTATTTT.

The chain uses TRBV11-3 and TRBJ1-1; possible D gene TRBD1, 6 bases. Looked up from germline, CDR1 is SGHNT and CDR2 is YENEEA. Trimming removed 4 bases from V and 8 bases from J, with 8 bases in between. This CDR3 contains 11 residues. CDR3 bases: TGTGCCAGCAGCTACAGGGCCGAAGCTTTCTTT. It encodes CASSYRAEAFF.

Worth noting for this clone: Additional DNA sequences in this sample encode the identical CDR3. The V gene is TRBV19, the J gene TRBJ1-6, with D possibly matching TRBD1 (5 bases). Trimming left V 1 base short and J 7 bases short, with 5 bases between. Germline V gives CDR1 LNHDA, CDR2 SQIVND (reference sequence). The CDR3 is made up of 13 amino acids. This chain's CDR3 is CASSIGGNSPLHF. CDR3 in DNA: TGTGCCAGTAGTATAGGGGGCAATTCACCCCTCCACTTT.

The gene calls are TRBV7-9 and TRBJ2-2; 8 bases map to TRBD2. The CDR3 runs 15 residues. CDR1 is SEHNR, CDR2 FQNEAQ, per germline (reference sequence). After removal of 4 bases from V and 5 bases from J, the junction contained 6 bases not matched to a gene. This CDR3 is CASSSGGQATGELFF. The CDR3, as DNA: TGTGCCAGCAGCTCGGGGGGGCAGGCAACCGGGGAGCTGTTTTTT.

This chain joins TRBV30 and TRBJ2-7; 10 nucleotides align to TRBD2. This CDR3 comprises 14 residues. V lost 0 bases, J lost 7 bases, and 6 bases stayed unmatched. Germline V gene sequence: CDR1 GTSNPN, CDR2 SVGIG (reference sequence). The CDR3 region has the DNA TGTGCCTGGAGTGTACTGGCTAGCGGGGGTGAGCAGTACTTC. This sequence encodes CAWSVLASGGEQYF.